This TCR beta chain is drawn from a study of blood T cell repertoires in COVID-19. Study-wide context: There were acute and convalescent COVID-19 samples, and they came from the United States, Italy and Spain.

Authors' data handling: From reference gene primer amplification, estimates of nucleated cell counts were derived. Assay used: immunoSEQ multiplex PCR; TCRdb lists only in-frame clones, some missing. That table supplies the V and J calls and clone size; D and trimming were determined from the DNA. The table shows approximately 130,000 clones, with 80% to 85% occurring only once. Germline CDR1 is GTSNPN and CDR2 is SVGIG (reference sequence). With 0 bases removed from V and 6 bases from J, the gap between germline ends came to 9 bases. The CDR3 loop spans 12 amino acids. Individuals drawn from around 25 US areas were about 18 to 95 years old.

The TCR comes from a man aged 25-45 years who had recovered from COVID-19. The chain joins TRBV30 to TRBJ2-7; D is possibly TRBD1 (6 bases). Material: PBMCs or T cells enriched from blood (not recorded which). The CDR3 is CAWSVMGAEQYF. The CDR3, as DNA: TGTGCCTGGAGTGTTATGGGGGCCGAGCAGTACTTC.